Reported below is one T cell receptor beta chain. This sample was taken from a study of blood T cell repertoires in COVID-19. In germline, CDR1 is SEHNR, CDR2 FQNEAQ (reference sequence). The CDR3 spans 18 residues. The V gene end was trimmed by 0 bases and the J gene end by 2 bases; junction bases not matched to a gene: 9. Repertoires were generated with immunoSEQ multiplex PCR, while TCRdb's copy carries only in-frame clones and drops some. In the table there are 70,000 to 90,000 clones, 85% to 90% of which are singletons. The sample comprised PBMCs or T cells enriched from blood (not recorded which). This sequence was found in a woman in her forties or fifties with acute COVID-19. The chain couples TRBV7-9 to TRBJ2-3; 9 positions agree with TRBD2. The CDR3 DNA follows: TGTGCCAGCAGCTTAGCTACTGCGTCTAGCGGGAACACAGATACGCAGTATTTT. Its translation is CASSLATASSGNTDTQYF.